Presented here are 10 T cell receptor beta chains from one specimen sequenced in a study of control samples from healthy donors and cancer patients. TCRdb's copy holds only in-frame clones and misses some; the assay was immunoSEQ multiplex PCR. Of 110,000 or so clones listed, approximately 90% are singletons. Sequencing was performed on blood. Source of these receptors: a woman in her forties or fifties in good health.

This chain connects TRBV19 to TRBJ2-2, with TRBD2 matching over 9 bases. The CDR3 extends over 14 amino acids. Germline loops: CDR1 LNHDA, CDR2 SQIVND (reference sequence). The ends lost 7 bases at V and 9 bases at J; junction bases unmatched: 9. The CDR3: CASNLAGDGRELFF. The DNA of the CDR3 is TGTGCCAGTAACTTAGCGGGAGACGGCCGGGAGCTGTTTTTT.

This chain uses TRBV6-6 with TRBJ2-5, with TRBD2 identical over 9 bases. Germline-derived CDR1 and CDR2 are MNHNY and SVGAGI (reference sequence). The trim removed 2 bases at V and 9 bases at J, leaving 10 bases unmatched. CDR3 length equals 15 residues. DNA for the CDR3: TGTGCCAGCAGTTACAGTAGCGGGGGACAAGTGGCCCAGTACTTC. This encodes CASSYSSGGQVAQYF.

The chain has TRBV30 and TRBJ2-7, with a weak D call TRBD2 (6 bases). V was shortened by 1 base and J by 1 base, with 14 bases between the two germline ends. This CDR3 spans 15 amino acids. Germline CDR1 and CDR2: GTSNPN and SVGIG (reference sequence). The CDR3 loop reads CAWSAIVGGSYEQYF. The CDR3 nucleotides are TGTGCCTGGAGTGCCATAGTGGGGGGTTCCTACGAGCAGTACTTC.

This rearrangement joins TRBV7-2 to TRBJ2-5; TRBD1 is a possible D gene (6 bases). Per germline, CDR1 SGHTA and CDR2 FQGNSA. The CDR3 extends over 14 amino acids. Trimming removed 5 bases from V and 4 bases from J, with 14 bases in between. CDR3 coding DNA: TGTGCCAGCAGCCCGACGGGCAGGGGAGAGACCCAGTACTTC. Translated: CASSPTGRGETQYF. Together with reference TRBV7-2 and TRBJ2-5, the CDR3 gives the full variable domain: GAGVSQSPSNKVTEKGKDVELRCDPISGHTALYWYRQSLGQGLEFLIYFQGNSAPDKSGLPSDRFSAERTGGSVSTLTIQRTQQEDSAVYLCASSPTGRGETQYFGPGTRLLVL.

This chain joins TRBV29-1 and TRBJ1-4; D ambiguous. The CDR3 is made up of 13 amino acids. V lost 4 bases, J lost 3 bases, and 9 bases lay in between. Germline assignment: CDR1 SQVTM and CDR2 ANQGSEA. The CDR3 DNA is TGCAGCGTTGGCCCCGGATCTAATGAAAAACTGTTTTTT. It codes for CSVGPGSNEKLFF.

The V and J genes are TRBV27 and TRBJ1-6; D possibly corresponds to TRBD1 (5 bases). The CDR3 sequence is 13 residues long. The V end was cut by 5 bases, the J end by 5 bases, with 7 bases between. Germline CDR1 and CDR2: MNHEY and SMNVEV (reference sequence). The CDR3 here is CASSRGNNSPLHF. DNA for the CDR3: TGTGCCAGCAGTAGGGGAAATAATTCACCCCTCCACTTT.

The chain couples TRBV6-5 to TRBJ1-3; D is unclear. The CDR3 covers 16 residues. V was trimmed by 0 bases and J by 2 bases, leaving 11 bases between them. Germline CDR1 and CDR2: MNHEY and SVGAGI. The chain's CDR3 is CASSYSLWGAGNTIYF. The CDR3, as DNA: TGTGCCAGCAGTTACTCTTTATGGGGAGCTGGAAACACCATATATTTT.

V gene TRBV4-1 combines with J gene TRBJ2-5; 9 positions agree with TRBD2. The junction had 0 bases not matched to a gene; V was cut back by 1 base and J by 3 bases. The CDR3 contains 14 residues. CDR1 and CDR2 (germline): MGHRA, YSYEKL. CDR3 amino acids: CASSQGTSEETQYF. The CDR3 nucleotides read TGCGCCAGCAGCCAAGGGACTAGCGAAGAGACCCAGTACTTC.

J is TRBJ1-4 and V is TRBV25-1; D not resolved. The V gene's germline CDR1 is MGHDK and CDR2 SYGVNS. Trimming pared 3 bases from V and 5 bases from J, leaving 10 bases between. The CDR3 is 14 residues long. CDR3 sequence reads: CASSEQRKNEKLFF. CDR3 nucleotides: TGTGCCAGCAGTGAGCAGAGAAAGAATGAAAAACTGTTTTTT.

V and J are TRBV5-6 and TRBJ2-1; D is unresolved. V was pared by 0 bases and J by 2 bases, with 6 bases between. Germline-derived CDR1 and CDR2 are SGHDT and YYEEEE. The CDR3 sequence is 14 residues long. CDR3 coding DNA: TGTGCCAGCAGCTTGGCCTGGGCCTACAATGAGCAGTTCTTC. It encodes CASSLAWAYNEQFF.